One and the same sample provided the 10 T cell receptor beta chains below, sequenced in a study of brain T cells in children with intractable seizures. Time point described: blood from clinic visit 5 months post-surgery; TSC patient then seizure free. Sequencing used immunoSEQ multiplex PCR; TCRdb keeps in-frame clones, though not all of them. Counted here are about 340,000 clones, about 94% occurring once; the ten biggest clones make up 5% to 7%. The sequencing used peripheral blood, collected roughly 5 months after surgery. The receptors shown here come from a boy under two years old with tuberous sclerosis and intractable seizures.

J is TRBJ2-1 and V is TRBV19; no reliable D call. CDR3 size: 14 residues. The V end was cut by 3 bases, the J end by 8 bases, with 14 bases between. Germline V gives CDR1 LNHDA, CDR2 SQIVND (reference sequence). The CDR3 DNA sequence: TGTGCCAGTAGTATCGGTAGGGCGATTGATGAGCAGTTCTTC. Translating gives CASSIGRAIDEQFF. Using reference TRBV19 and TRBJ2-1 for the parts outside the CDR3, the full variable domain is DGGITQSPKYLFRKEGQNVTLSCEQNLNHDAMYWYRQDPGQGLRLIYYSQIVNDFQKGDIAEGYSVSREKKESFPLTVTSAQKNPTAFYLCASSIGRAIDEQFFGPGTRLTVL.

This rearrangement joins TRBV14 to TRBJ2-3; 9 bases line up with TRBD2. The J segment lost 3 bases and the V segment lost 2 bases, leaving 6 bases of the junction unmatched. This CDR3 spans 16 amino acids. Germline CDR1 and CDR2: SGHDN and FVKESK. The CDR3 reads CASSQSNLAGTDTQYF. The CDR3 DNA reads as TGTGCCAGCAGCCAATCTAACCTAGCGGGAACAGATACGCAGTATTTT.

The chain combines TRBV10-1 with TRBJ2-1, with D unclear. Trimming took 11 bases from V and 3 from J, leaving 11 bases between them. The germline V gene has CDR1 WNHNN and CDR2 SYGVQD (reference sequence). The CDR3 contains 12 residues. CDR3 region: CASQPSYNEQFF. Written as DNA, the CDR3 is TGCGCCTCCCAGCCGAGCTACAATGAGCAGTTCTTC.

The V call is TRBV5-1, the J call TRBJ2-2; a weak D match, TRBD2 (5 bases). Trimming took off 0 bases at V and 5 bases at J, with 14 bases between the two ends. The CDR3 extends over 16 amino acids. Per germline, CDR1 SGHRS and CDR2 YFSETQ. Written as DNA, the CDR3 is TGCGCCAGCAGCTTGGCTTCCAGTCCGGGGACCGGGGAGCTGTTTTTT. This encodes CASSLASSPGTGELFF.

The chain is built from TRBV4-1 and TRBJ2-7; the match to TRBD1 covers 10 bases. CDR1 is MGHRA, CDR2 YSYEKL, per germline. Losses at the gene ends were 0 bases for V and 6 bases for J; bases not matched to a gene: 2. CDR3 size: 14 residues. CDR3 nucleotide sequence: TGCGCCAGCAGCCAAGAGGACAGGGGGGGCGAGCAGTACTTC. Amino acids: CASSQEDRGGEQYF.

The J gene is TRBJ2-7, the V gene TRBV29-1; D perhaps matches TRBD1 (6 bases). Trimming left V 7 bases short and J 3 bases short, with 10 bases between. This CDR3 has 11 amino acids. Germline-derived CDR1 and CDR2 are SQVTM and ANQGSEA. The CDR3 coding sequence is TGCAGCGCAACAGGGTACTACGAGCAGTACTTC. Its translation: CSATGYYEQYF.

The chain is built from TRBV7-9 and TRBJ2-7; D remains unclear. The germline V gene has CDR1 SEHNR and CDR2 FQNEAQ (reference sequence). V was shortened by 5 bases and J by 1 base, with 18 bases between the two germline ends. This CDR3 contains 16 residues. The CDR3 region is CASSGVVGAESYEQYF. CDR3 in DNA: TGTGCCAGCAGCGGGGTCGTTGGAGCCGAGTCCTACGAGCAGTACTTC.

This clone came up once. V is TRBV19 and J is TRBJ1-1; D remains unclear. The V end lost 5 bases, the J end lost 1 base, and 26 bases lay between the germline ends. Looked up from germline, CDR1 is LNHDA and CDR2 is SQIVND (reference sequence). The CDR3 is 19 residues long. The CDR3: CASSPGRPFYETSNTEAFF. In nucleotides, the CDR3 is TGTGCCAGTAGTCCCGGACGACCCTTTTACGAGACCTCGAACACTGAAGCTTTCTTT.

There are a few counts of this clone. V gene TRBV20-1 combines with J gene TRBJ1-1, with D unresolved. This CDR3 contains 11 residues. Germline loops: CDR1 DFQATT, CDR2 SNEGSKA (reference sequence). V shed 0 bases and J shed 2 bases, with 1 base lying between them. The CDR3, as DNA: TGCAGTGCTAGAGATAACACTGAAGCTTTCTTT. Translated, it gives CSARDNTEAFF.

The rearrangement uses TRBV10-3 and TRBJ1-6, with 7 bases fitting TRBD1. CDR1 is ENHRY, CDR2 SYGVKD, per germline. The length of the CDR3 is 14 residues. J lost 7 bases, V lost 5 bases, and 5 bases had no gene match. The DNA for the CDR3 is TGTGCCATCAGTCCCGGGACAGCCAATTCACCCCTCCACTTT. This sequence encodes CAISPGTANSPLHF.